The text below deals with one TCR beta chain. Its matching antigen is unknown. This sample was included in a study of OX40 agonist ivuxolimab in advanced cancers. Looking at the study overall: In this cohort, patients received ivuxolimab, an agonistic anti-OX40 (CD134) antibody. Enrollees could have had prior anti-PD-1, anti-PD-L1 or anti-CTLA-4 therapy, which around 40% had received. Whole-study findings and limits: At 0.1 to 3.0 mg/kg and by week 6, clonal expansion occurred in CD4+ and CD8+ blood T cells.

The protocol was immunoSEQ multiplex PCR, while the TCRdb copy is restricted to in-frame clones and leaves out a portion. In the table there are tens of thousands of clones, 90% to 95% of which are singletons. The CDR3 consists of 14 residues. Germline lookup yields CDR1 MNHEY and CDR2 SVGAGI. The ends lost 5 bases at V and 0 bases at J; junction bases unmatched: 3. This sample comprised CD4+ or CD8+ T cells sorted from blood, obtained in a trial of the OX40 agonist ivuxolimab. This chain uses TRBV6-5 with TRBJ1-1, with 7 bases matching TRBD1. The sequence was collected from an adult with an advanced solid tumor such as melanoma, head and neck, liver or kidney cancer. The DNA of the CDR3 is TGTGCCAGCAGTGCACAGGGGCTGAACACTGAAGCTTTCTTT. Amino acid sequence: CASSAQGLNTEAFF.